This TCR beta chain derives from a study of control samples from healthy donors and cancer patients (dated by TCRdb to 2020 to 2022). CDR1 and CDR2 (SNHLY, FYNNEI) derive from the germline V gene. V has 8 bases trimmed and J has 0 bases trimmed; junction bases matching no gene number 7. From its cysteine to its phenylalanine, the CDR3 spans 15 amino acids. The retained sequence is limited to the CDR3, 45 bases, with the frame set at the first base. Libraries came from the immunoSEQ multiplex PCR assay. TCRdb provides this immuneACCESS table in a form limited to in-frame rearrangements. Some clones are lacking; in checked studies, under half of them reflect an unresolved V gene, and why the rest are absent is not known. This sample comprises 170,000 or so clones, 80% to 95% of them detected only once. Clones ranked in the top ten supply just over 2% of the sample. A remark on this clone: It has no known antigen specificity. No per-base quality is available; no much larger clone lies one base away.

This clonotype was obtained from a woman aged 40 to 50 in good health. The rearrangement combines TRBV2 with TRBJ2-4; 7 nucleotides in the junction match TRBD1. Sequenced material: blood. The CDR3 reads as follows: CASATGVLAKNIQYF. The nucleotide sequence is TGTGCCAGCGCAACAGGGGTTCTAGCCAAAAACATTCAGTACTTC.